A selection of T cell receptor beta chains follows, all from one sample in a study of blood T cell repertoires in COVID-19. Sequencing used immunoSEQ multiplex PCR; TCRdb keeps in-frame clones, though not all of them. The sample carries 150,000 to 200,000 clones, approximately 86% recorded once. Specimen: peripheral blood. These receptors were taken from a man in his forties or fifties with active or convalescent COVID-19. The CDR3 runs from the conserved cysteine through the conserved F or W. Fields, in order: J gene, CDR3 length, D gene, V gene, clone size, CDR3 protein, CDR3 DNA. A D gene is named only where the DNA matches it firmly. Expanded clones get a size class; other rows say once, few or many, or leave the size out.

J gene: TRBJ1-4
CDR3 length: 15
D gene: TRBD1
V gene: TRBV19
clone size: NA
CDR3 protein: CASSSPDRANEKLFF
CDR3 DNA: TGTGCCAGTAGTTCCCCCGACAGGGCAAATGAAAAACTGTTTTTT

J gene: TRBJ1-1
CDR3 length: 16
D gene: TRBD1
V gene: TRBV4-2
clone size: NA
CDR3 protein: CASSRVDRGQNTEAFF
CDR3 DNA: TGTGCCAGCAGCCGCGTGGACAGGGGGCAAAACACTGAAGCTTTCTTT

J gene: TRBJ2-3
CDR3 length: 14
D gene: TRBD1
V gene: TRBV4-1
clone size: NA
CDR3 protein: CASSQDPKGGTQYF
CDR3 DNA: TGCGCCAGCAGCCAAGATCCGAAAGGGGGCACGCAGTATTTT

J gene: TRBJ1-2
CDR3 length: 13
D gene: TRBD1
V gene: TRBV28
clone size: NA
CDR3 protein: CASSGTGERGYTF
CDR3 DNA: TGTGCCAGCTCCGGGACAGGGGAACGTGGCTACACCTTC

J gene: TRBJ1-2
CDR3 length: 14
D gene: NA
V gene: TRBV4-2
clone size: NA
CDR3 protein: CASSHSEGGEGYTF
CDR3 DNA: TGTGCCAGCAGCCACTCAGAAGGAGGGGAGGGCTACACCTTC

J gene: TRBJ2-2
CDR3 length: 16
D gene: NA
V gene: TRBV7-9
clone size: NA
CDR3 protein: CASSLARSTNTGELFF
CDR3 DNA: TGTGCCAGCAGCTTAGCGAGGAGTACGAACACCGGGGAGCTGTTTTTT

J gene: TRBJ1-1
CDR3 length: 15
D gene: NA
V gene: TRBV4-1
clone size: NA
CDR3 protein: CASSRQRGMNTEAFF
CDR3 DNA: TGCGCCAGCAGCAGACAGCGCGGCATGAACACTGAAGCTTTCTTT

J gene: TRBJ1-1
CDR3 length: 13
D gene: NA
V gene: TRBV7-3
clone size: NA
CDR3 protein: CASSLSTGTEAFF
CDR3 DNA: TGTGCCAGCAGCCTTAGTACAGGCACTGAAGCTTTCTTT

J gene: TRBJ2-1
CDR3 length: 15
D gene: TRBD2
V gene: TRBV7-9
clone size: NA
CDR3 protein: CASSTGTSGGDEQFF
CDR3 DNA: TGTGCCAGCAGTACCGGGACTAGCGGGGGTGATGAGCAGTTCTTC

J gene: TRBJ2-1
CDR3 length: 16
D gene: NA
V gene: TRBV5-1
clone size: NA
CDR3 protein: CASSLAPAFSYNEQFF
CDR3 DNA: TGCGCCAGCAGCTTGGCCCCTGCGTTCTCCTACAATGAGCAGTTCTTC

J gene: TRBJ2-3
CDR3 length: 15
D gene: TRBD2
V gene: TRBV19
clone size: NA
CDR3 protein: CASRGLAGFTDTQYF
CDR3 DNA: TGTGCCAGTAGAGGACTAGCGGGCTTCACAGATACGCAGTATTTT

J gene: TRBJ2-2
CDR3 length: 14
D gene: NA
V gene: TRBV30
clone size: once
CDR3 protein: CAWSSDVNTGELFF
CDR3 DNA: TGTGCCTGGAGTAGCGACGTGAACACCGGGGAGCTGTTTTTT

J gene: TRBJ2-7
CDR3 length: 15
D gene: NA
V gene: TRBV6-5
clone size: NA
CDR3 protein: CASRSGQGGSYEQYF
CDR3 DNA: TGTGCCAGCAGGAGCGGACAGGGAGGGTCCTACGAGCAGTACTTC

J gene: TRBJ1-1
CDR3 length: 14
D gene: NA
V gene: TRBV28
clone size: NA
CDR3 protein: CASSLSRVVTEAFF
CDR3 DNA: TGTGCCAGCAGTTTATCCCGGGTCGTCACTGAAGCTTTCTTT

J gene: TRBJ2-3
CDR3 length: 15
D gene: NA
V gene: TRBV10-3
clone size: NA
CDR3 protein: CAISDAGPATDTQYF
CDR3 DNA: TGTGCCATCAGTGATGCGGGGCCAGCCACAGATACGCAGTATTTT

J gene: TRBJ2-7
CDR3 length: 17
D gene: NA
V gene: TRBV21-1
clone size: NA
CDR3 protein: CASSVLSGEVNSYEQYF
CDR3 DNA: TGTGCCAGCAGCGTCCTCTCGGGAGAGGTAAACTCCTACGAGCAGTACTTC

J gene: TRBJ2-3
CDR3 length: 18
D gene: TRBD1
V gene: TRBV11-2
clone size: NA
CDR3 protein: CASSLNLGTGPPTDTQYF
CDR3 DNA: TGTGCCAGCAGCCTAAACCTAGGGACAGGGCCTCCCACAGATACGCAGTATTTT

J gene: TRBJ1-6
CDR3 length: 14
D gene: NA
V gene: TRBV28
clone size: NA
CDR3 protein: CASRARGFNSPLHF
CDR3 DNA: TGTGCCAGCAGAGCTCGGGGTTTTAATTCACCCCTCCACTTT

J gene: TRBJ1-5
CDR3 length: 15
D gene: NA
V gene: TRBV28
clone size: NA
CDR3 protein: CASSPRTGGTKPQHF
CDR3 DNA: TGTGCCAGCAGTCCTAGGACGGGGGGAACCAAGCCCCAGCATTTT

J gene: TRBJ2-1
CDR3 length: 16
D gene: TRBD2
V gene: TRBV5-1
clone size: NA
CDR3 protein: CASSAGTSATSNEQFF
CDR3 DNA: TGCGCCAGCAGCGCCGGGACTAGCGCCACCTCCAATGAGCAGTTCTTC